What follows are 22 T cell receptor beta chains derived from one specimen sequenced in a study of blood T cell repertoires in COVID-19. Profiled with immunoSEQ multiplex PCR; TCRdb holds only in-frame clones, not every one. This sample has 410,000 or so clones, with 75% to 90% found just once. The sample taken for sequencing was peripheral blood. Receptors were obtained from a middle-aged woman with COVID-19, enrolled during active disease.

V is TRBV29-1 and J is TRBJ1-1; no firm D call. Deletions cut 7 bases from V and 0 bases from J, with 9 bases between. The CDR3 totals 12 residues. Germline lookup yields CDR1 SQVTM and CDR2 ANQGSEA. This CDR3 reads CSARPMNTEAFF. In nucleotides, the CDR3 is TGCAGCGCACGCCCTATGAACACTGAAGCTTTCTTT.

The V call is TRBV18, the J call TRBJ2-1; 12 nucleotides align to TRBD2. V shed 4 bases and J 6 bases; nucleotides not matched to a gene: 4. CDR1 and CDR2 (germline): KGHSH, LQKENI. This CDR3 contains 15 residues. CDR3 nucleotide sequence: TGTGCCAGCTCACTGGGACTAGCGGGTGGCAATGAGCAGTTCTTC. It yields the protein CASSLGLAGGNEQFF.

This clone was seen a few times. This chain joins TRBV6-5 and TRBJ1-2, with D perhaps matching TRBD1 (5 bases). Germline-derived CDR1 and CDR2 are MNHEY and SVGAGI. V lost 5 bases, J lost 2 bases, and 9 bases lay in between. This CDR3 is built from 13 residues. The CDR3 bases are TGTGCCAGCAGTATACAGGAAAACTATGGCTACACCTTC. Translated: CASSIQENYGYTF.

CDR3 region: CASSPQAGDSWYGYTF. The CDR3 DNA sequence: TGTGCCAGCAGTCCGCAAGCAGGGGACAGCTGGTATGGCTACACCTTC. The V gene is TRBV2, the J gene TRBJ1-2; 7 bases are a match to TRBD1. Germline CDR1 reads SNHLY; CDR2 reads FYNNEI. This CDR3 is built from 16 residues. The V segment lost 5 bases and the J segment 5 bases; nucleotides outside the gene matches: 14.

This chain uses TRBV3-1 (or the pseudogene TRBV3-2) with TRBJ2-1, with 10 bases aligning to TRBD2. The CDR3 consists of 15 residues. The V gene's germline CDR1 is LGHDT and CDR2 YNNKEL (reference sequence). The trim removed 4 bases at V and 3 bases at J, leaving 3 bases unmatched. The CDR3 loop is CASSRAGGLYNEQFF. CDR3 nucleotide sequence: TGTGCCAGCAGCCGAGCGGGGGGGCTCTACAATGAGCAGTTCTTC.

The CDR3 reads CASSVESAGGMADTQYF. CDR3 nucleotides: TGTGCCAGCAGCGTAGAATCGGCAGGGGGCATGGCAGATACGCAGTATTTT. V gene TRBV9 combines with J gene TRBJ2-3; 8 nucleotides match TRBD1. The length of the CDR3 is 17 residues. Germline CDR1 and CDR2: SGDLS and YYNGEE. With 0 bases clipped from V and 4 bases from J, the junction kept 10 bases outside the gene matches.

The V gene is TRBV24-1, the J gene TRBJ1-6; D is uncertain. V lost 2 bases and J lost 4, with 5 bases in between. This CDR3 spans 14 amino acids. From germline, CDR1 is KGHDR and CDR2 SFDVKD. The CDR3 sequence is CATSDSLYNSPLHF. In DNA form, the CDR3 reads TGTGCCACCAGTGATTCTCTGTATAATTCACCCCTCCACTTT.

The chain couples TRBV21-1 to TRBJ1-2; TRBD1, the D gene given by the table, was not confirmed from the DNA. TRBV21-1 is labeled a pseudogene. The CDR3 runs 13 residues. Written as DNA, the CDR3 is TGTGCCAGCACCTCAGACAGGGGGAATGGCTACACCTTC. It codes for CASTSDRGNGYTF.

The chain links TRBV30 to TRBJ1-6; TRBD1 matches 7 bases. Trimming took 2 bases from V and 7 from J; bases not matched to a gene: 5. CDR1 is GTSNPN, CDR2 SVGIG, per germline (reference sequence). CDR3 size: 14 residues. In DNA, the CDR3 is TGTGCCTGGAGTCTAAACAGGGGAAATTCACCCCTCCACTTT. Its translation is CAWSLNRGNSPLHF.

This clone appeared a single time. The V call is TRBV28, the J call TRBJ2-7; a weak D match, TRBD1 (5 bases). The CDR3 covers 13 residues. CDR1 and CDR2 from the germline V gene are MDHEN and SYDVKM. V lost 10 bases, J lost 3 bases, and 16 bases lay in between. CDR3 coding DNA: TGTGCCATCAGGAAGCAGGGTAGCTACGAGCAGTACTTC. Translation gives CAIRKQGSYEQYF.

The chain uses TRBV9 and TRBJ1-1, with D unresolved. With 0 bases removed from V and 4 bases from J, the gap between germline ends came to 7 bases. The CDR3 covers 13 residues. Germline CDR1 reads SGDLS; CDR2 reads YYNGEE. The CDR3 region is CASSVGGITEAFF. In DNA, the CDR3 is TGTGCCAGCAGCGTAGGCGGGATCACTGAAGCTTTCTTT.

CDR3: CASSLTGLEPQHF. The CDR3 DNA reads as TGTGCCAGCAGCTTAACAGGACTAGAGCCCCAGCATTTT. The chain uses TRBV7-8 and TRBJ1-5, with D perhaps matching TRBD1 (5 bases). Germline CDR1 reads SGHVS; CDR2 reads FQNEAQ. The CDR3 is 13 residues long. Between the trimmed V and J ends, which lost 2 bases and 8 bases, there was a span of 10 bases. Filled out from reference TRBV7-8 and TRBJ1-5, the complete variable domain reads GAGVSQSPRYKVAKRGQDVALRCDPISGHVSLFWYQQALGQGPEFLTYFQNEAQLDKSGLPSDRFFAERPEGSVSTLKIQRTQQEDSAVYLCASSLTGLEPQHFGDGTRLSIL.

The V gene is TRBV5-5, the J gene TRBJ1-1, with D maybe TRBD1 (6 bases). Germline V gene data show CDR1 as SGHKS and CDR2 as YYEKEE (reference sequence). This CDR3 is 13 amino acids long. V gave up 0 bases and J gave up 8 bases, with 11 bases separating them. Here the CDR3 reads CASSLGAQGEAFF. CDR3 sequence (DNA): TGTGCCAGCAGCTTGGGGGCGCAGGGGGAAGCTTTCTTT. The full variable domain, rest sourced from reference TRBV5-5 and TRBJ1-1, is DAGVTQSPTHLIKTRGQQVTLRCSPISGHKSVSWYQQVLGQGPQFIFQYYEKEERGRGNFPDRFSARQFPNYSSELNVNALLLGDSALYLCASSLGAQGEAFFGQGTRLTVV.

The table lists this clone with a few counts. The chain employs TRBV6-2 or TRBV6-3 and TRBJ2-2, with D tentatively TRBD2 (6 bases). With 0 bases removed from V and 1 base from J, the gap between germline ends came to 12 bases. Germline V CDR1 and CDR2: MNHEY, SVGEGT. There are 17 residues in the CDR3. Written as DNA, the CDR3 is TGTGCCAGCAGTTACTCGATCGGGAGCCTGAACACCGGGGAGCTGTTTTTT. Translated, it gives CASSYSIGSLNTGELFF.

This chain connects TRBV24-1 to TRBJ2-3; 8 nucleotides match TRBD1. Trimming at V came to 4 bases and at J to 5 bases, leaving 7 bases not matched to a gene. Germline V gene sequence: CDR1 KGHDR, CDR2 SFDVKD. The CDR3 consists of 15 residues. The CDR3 region is CATSDLGQGGDTQYF. Written as DNA, the CDR3 is TGTGCCACCAGTGACCTTGGACAGGGAGGAGATACGCAGTATTTT.

The CDR3 reads CASSFGSYNEQFF. The CDR3 nucleotides are TGTGCCAGCAGCTTTGGCTCTTACAATGAGCAGTTCTTC. The J gene is TRBJ2-1, the V gene TRBV5-5; D gene uncertain. The CDR3 runs to 13 residues. The V end was cut by 2 bases, the J end by 4 bases, with 7 bases between. Germline V gene lookup returns CDR1 SGHKS and CDR2 YYEKEE (reference sequence).

This rearrangement joins TRBV27 to TRBJ2-7; 7 nucleotides align to TRBD2. This CDR3 spans 15 amino acids. CDR1 and CDR2 from the germline V gene are MNHEY and SMNVEV (reference sequence). The V and J ends lost 6 bases and 0 bases, in that order; junction bases with no gene match: 8. As DNA, the CDR3 is TGTGCCAGCAGGGGACCGGGACTAATCTCCTACGAGCAGTACTTC. It encodes CASRGPGLISYEQYF.

The CDR3, as DNA: TGTGCCAGCAGCGTCTACAGGGACACCCAAGAGACCCAGTACTTC. It specifies CASSVYRDTQETQYF. This chain joins TRBV5-6 and TRBJ2-5, with TRBD1 as a possible D gene (6 bases). CDR1 is SGHDT, CDR2 YYEEEE, per germline. The CDR3 runs 15 residues. The germline V and J ends were trimmed by 4 bases and 1 base, with 14 bases remaining between them.

The chain employs TRBV6-4 and TRBJ1-2; 8 bases line up with TRBD1. CDR1 and CDR2 from the germline V gene are MRHNA and SNTAGT. CDR3 length: 14 amino acids. Trimming at V came to 5 bases and at J to 11 bases, leaving 13 bases not matched to a gene. The CDR3 coding sequence is TGTGCCAGCAGTCCGAATGACAGGGGTATAGGGTACACCTTC. Translated, it gives CASSPNDRGIGYTF.

The CDR3 sequence is CASSPTNGRGLGGELFF. The DNA for the CDR3 is TGCGCCAGCAGTCCAACCAACGGCAGGGGCCTTGGGGGGGAGCTGTTTTTT. V gene TRBV23-1 combines with J gene TRBJ2-2; weak D call: TRBD1 (6 bases). TRBV23-1 is an open reading frame, and its role is uncertain. V was cut by 4 bases and J by 8 bases, with 23 bases left in between. The CDR3 spans 17 residues.

The chain carries TRBV9 and TRBJ2-1; maybe TRBD1 (6 bases). The ends were cut back, 3 bases at V and 4 bases at J, with 14 bases in the middle. The CDR3 spans 15 residues. Per germline, CDR1 SGDLS and CDR2 YYNGEE. CDR3: CASSAQGSGYNEQFF. In DNA, the CDR3 is TGTGCCAGCAGCGCTCAGGGGTCGGGGTACAATGAGCAGTTCTTC.

V usage is TRBV12-2 and J usage is TRBJ1-6. TRBV12-2 has pseudogene status. The CDR3 sequence is 15 residues long. In nucleotides, the CDR3 is TGTGCAAGTCGCTTCCCCCGCGCCTATAATTCACCCCTCCACTTT. Protein product: CASRFPRAYNSPLHF.